This TCR beta chain was identified in a study of blood T cells in healthy people across ages. CDR1 and CDR2 from the germline V gene are SGHRS and YFSETQ. CDR3 length: 15 residues. The V and J ends lost 0 bases and 5 bases, in that order; junction bases with no gene match: 7. Total RNA was extracted at no less than 5.5 micrograms per sample. A J-beta primer mix and a sample-barcoded 5' primer were used in a second PCR of roughly 6 to 12 cycles. Each cDNA molecule was tagged by a template-switch adaptor with 12 random nucleotides. TCRdb re-derived calls from the 5' RACE reads in MiXCR, one entry per CDR3 protein. This table holds hundreds of thousands of distinct CDR3 sequences, more than 40% found once. This clonotype was picked up a small number of times.

The V gene is TRBV5-1, the J gene TRBJ2-7, with 8 positions matching TRBD1. This TCR was sampled from a woman in her sixties in good health. The specimen sequenced was blood. For the CDR3, the DNA is TGCGCCAGCAGCTTGGTCAGGGGGCGAGAGAACGAGCAGTACTTC. It codes for CASSLVRGRENEQYF.